This TCR beta chain was found in a study of T cell responses to AZD1222 COVID-19 vaccine. Profiled with immunoSEQ multiplex PCR; TCRdb holds only in-frame clones, not every one. The data contain about 200,000 clones, roughly 94% of them singletons. Regarding the study as a whole: Spike-specific TCR depth and breadth grew after two AZD1222 doses.

Germline V gene lookup returns CDR1 SGDLS and CDR2 YYNGEE. V was pared by 0 bases and J by 2 bases, with 13 bases between. This CDR3 has 16 amino acids. To note about this clone: Antigen: not known.

The chain uses TRBV9 and TRBJ2-3, with D tentatively TRBD1 (5 bases). Here the sequenced sample was peripheral blood, taken 28 days after the second dose of the MenACWY control vaccine. This sequence originates from an adult who received the MenACWY meningococcal vaccine as a control. The CDR3 DNA reads TGTGCCAGCAGCGTAGATCAAGGGGATGCCACAGATACGCAGTATTTT. Protein sequence: CASSVDQGDATDTQYF. The entire variable domain, with the rest obtained from reference TRBV9 and TRBJ2-3, is as follows: DSGVTQTPKHLITATGQRVTLRCSPRSGDLSVYWYQQSLDQGLQFLIQYYNGEERAKGNILERFSAQQFPDLHSELNLSSLELGDSALYFCASSVDQGDATDTQYFGPGTRLTVL.